This TCR beta chain was observed in a study of blood T cell repertoires in COVID-19. The overall study: Collection of acute and convalescent COVID-19 samples took place in the United States, Italy and Spain.

Produced via immunoSEQ multiplex PCR; TCRdb's table is partial and in-frame only. The sample comprises some 210,000 clones, just over 90% of which are singletons, and about 1.3% rests with the top ten. This TCR was sampled from a young man with acute or convalescent COVID-19. Input material: peripheral blood.

CDR3 bases: TGTGCCAGCAGCCCGCAGACAGGGATGGAGACCGGGGAGCTGTTTTTT. Its translation: CASSPQTGMETGELFF. V gene TRBV9 combines with J gene TRBJ2-2; 7 bases fit TRBD1. The CDR3 has 16 residues. CDR1 is SGDLS, CDR2 YYNGEE, per germline. Germline trimming cut 4 bases from V and 5 bases from J; bases unmatched to any gene: 11. The variable domain in full, completed from reference TRBV9 and TRBJ2-2, reads DSGVTQTPKHLITATGQRVTLRCSPRSGDLSVYWYQQSLDQGLQFLIQYYNGEERAKGNILERFSAQQFPDLHSELNLSSLELGDSALYFCASSPQTGMETGELFFGEGSRLTVL.